This is a list of T cell receptor beta chains from one sample in a study of T cells in Graves' hyperthyroidism and ophthalmopathy. TCRdb ran MiXCR on the multiplex PCR reads and lists one entry per CDR3 protein. The sample consists of more than 550,000 distinct CDR3 sequences, just under 45% of them appearing once. Sequences were obtained from peripheral blood or thyroid tissue (not recorded which). All receptors come from an adult man with Graves' disease, either hyperthyroidism or ophthalmopathy (not recorded which). Each CDR3 is given with its conserved first and last residue. D genes are given only for firm matches. Size values are once, few and many counts, or a class for expanded clones, and some rows have none.

TRBV13	many	TRBJ1-1	.	CASSHRQNTEAFF	TGTGCCAGCAGCCACCGTCAGAACACTGAAGCTTTCTTT
TRBV6-5	few	TRBJ2-2	.	CASSYRDTGELFF	TGTGCCAGCAGTTACAGGGACACCGGGGAGCTGTTTTTT
TRBV11-2	.	TRBJ1-1	TRBD1	CASSPPGQGMTEAFF	TGTGCCAGCAGCCCCCCGGGACAGGGGATGACTGAAGCTTTCTTT
TRBV20-1	.	TRBJ1-5	.	CSAKGRKVAQHF	TGCAGTGCTAAAGGCCGCAAAGTAGCCCAGCATTTT
TRBV6-5	once	TRBJ2-5	.	CASSENLGETQYF	TGTGCCAGCAGTGAGAACTTGGGGGAGACCCAGTACTTC
TRBV29-1	many	TRBJ1-1	TRBD1	CSVELQGPLDTEAFF	TGCAGCGTTGAATTACAGGGGCCCCTCGACACTGAAGCTTTCTTT
TRBV7-9	few	TRBJ2-7	.	CASSLTQETTYEQYF	TGTGCCAGCAGCTTAACCCAGGAGACTACCTACGAGCAGTACTTC
TRBV12-3/TRBV12-4	few	TRBJ1-5	.	CASSSLRTVQPQHF	TGTGCCAGCAGTTCCCTCAGGACAGTCCAGCCCCAGCATTTT
TRBV6-6	.	TRBJ2-5	TRBD2	CASGGGKETQYF	TGTGCCAGCGGGGGGGGAAAAGAGACCCAGTACTTC
TRBV7-8	.	TRBJ1-1	.	CASARNEGRGTEAFF	TGTGCCAGCGCTCGAAACGAGGGTAGGGGCACTGAAGCTTTCTTT
TRBV5-1	few	TRBJ2-5	.	CASSQQLQQGRETQYF	TGCGCCAGCAGCCAACAGCTTCAACAGGGGAGGGAGACCCAGTACTTC
TRBV24-1	.	TRBJ2-3	TRBD2	CATSDAGLAQTDTQYF	TGTGCCACCAGTGACGCCGGACTAGCCCAGACAGATACGCAGTATTTT
TRBV7-8	many	TRBJ1-1	.	CASSLGLGTEAFF	TGTGCCAGCAGCTTAGGGCTAGGCACTGAAGCTTTCTTT
TRBV15	.	TRBJ1-4	.	CATSPGGAGPNGEKLFF	TGTGCCACCAGCCCCGGGGGGGCGGGTCCAAATGGTGAAAAACTGTTTTTT
TRBV6-1	.	TRBJ2-2	.	CASNRPGPGELFF	TGTGCCAGCAACCGTCCGGGACCCGGGGAGCTGTTTTTT
TRBV19	.	TRBJ1-5	.	CASVTTGRWQPQHF	TGTGCCAGTGTAACAACGGGTAGATGGCAGCCCCAGCATTTT
TRBV12-3/TRBV12-4	few	TRBJ2-7	TRBD2	CASSLLAGVEEQYF	TGTGCCAGCAGTTTACTAGCGGGAGTAGAGGAGCAGTACTTC
TRBV10-3	once	TRBJ2-7	TRBD1	CAISWDRGDYEQYF	TGTGCCATCAGTTGGGACAGGGGGGACTACGAGCAGTACTTC
TRBV2	.	TRBJ1-4	.	CASRDPGRINEKLFF	TGTGCCAGCAGGGACCCGGGACGGATAAATGAAAAACTGTTTTTT
TRBV29-1	.	TRBJ1-3	.	CSGTFGSGNTIYF	TGCAGCGGGACCTTCGGATCCGGAAACACCATATATTTT
TRBV7-9	many	TRBJ1-1	TRBD1	CASSSPDRVNTEAFF	TGTGCCAGCAGCTCACCAGACAGGGTGAACACTGAAGCTTTCTTT
TRBV7-9	few	TRBJ2-5	.	CASSLGFGGGETQYF	TGTGCCAGCAGCTTGGGTTTCGGGGGAGGAGAGACCCAGTACTTC
TRBV7-9	few	TRBJ2-7	TRBD1	CASSPQPGTGAYEQYF	TGTGCCAGCAGTCCCCAACCCGGGACAGGGGCCTACGAGCAGTACTTC
TRBV12-3/TRBV12-4	.	TRBJ2-2	TRBD1	CASSGNRGLFF	TGTGCCAGCAGTGGGAACAGGGGGCTGTTTTTT
TRBV2	many	TRBJ1-2	TRBD1	CATTPFRDRAWHGYTF	TGTGCCACCACGCCGTTCCGGGACAGGGCTTGGCATGGCTACACCTTC
TRBV24-1	many	TRBJ1-2	TRBD1	CATSERTGGNYGYTF	TGTGCCACCAGTGAACGGACAGGGGGCAACTATGGCTACACCTTC
TRBV20-1	.	TRBJ1-6	.	CSASSTGMENSPLHF	TGCAGTGCCAGCTCGACCGGGATGGAGAATTCACCCCTCCACTTT
TRBV15	.	TRBJ2-5	TRBD2	CATRRASGSETQHF	TGTGCCACCAGGAGGGCTAGCGGGAGTGAGACCCAGCACTTC
TRBV7-6	.	TRBJ2-5	.	CASRGSNQPQYF	TGTGCCAGCAGGGGTAGCAATCAGCCCCAGTACTTC
TRBV6-6	.	TRBJ1-2	TRBD1	CASSDPGTGNYGYTF	TGTGCCAGCAGTGATCCCGGGACAGGGAACTATGGCTACACCTTC
TRBV7-3	.	TRBJ1-5	.	CASSHLIISNQPQHF	TGCGCCAGCAGCCATTTGATAATCAGCAATCAGCCCCAGCATTTT
TRBV20-1	few	TRBJ2-7	.	CSALKQGEVYEQYF	TGCAGTGCCTTGAAACAGGGTGAAGTCTACGAGCAGTACTTC
TRBV12-3/TRBV12-4	few	TRBJ1-5	TRBD1	CASSQGTGRGGPQHF	TGTGCCAGCAGCCAGGGGACAGGGCGAGGCGGGCCCCAGCATTTT
TRBV12-3/TRBV12-4	few	TRBJ2-7	TRBD2	CASTTSGAYEQYF	TGTGCCTCCACGACTAGCGGGGCCTACGAGCAGTACTTC
TRBV29-1	many	TRBJ1-6	TRBD1	CSVKDRGFNSPLHF	TGCAGCGTTAAGGACAGGGGGTTTAATTCACCCCTCCACTTT
TRBV6-2/TRBV6-3	.	TRBJ1-6	.	CARSDGTHQNSPLHF	TGTGCTAGATCGGATGGGACACACCAGAATTCACCCCTCCACTTT
TRBV2	many	TRBJ1-2	.	CASRTVVYGYTF	TGTGCCAGCAGAACGGTGGTATATGGCTACACCTTC
TRBV25-1	.	TRBJ1-4	TRBD1	CASSARGRDRHNEKLFF	TGTGCCAGCAGTGCTAGAGGCCGGGACAGACATAATGAAAAACTGTTTTTT
TRBV7-9	.	TRBJ2-7	.	CASSQGSTGAYEQYF	TGTGCCAGCAGCCAAGGGTCCACGGGGGCCTACGAGCAGTACTTC
TRBV7-9	.	TRBJ2-2	TRBD1	CASSVGTVNTGELFF	TGTGCCAGCAGCGTGGGGACAGTGAACACCGGGGAGCTGTTTTTT
TRBV29-1	many	TRBJ1-1	.	CSVQELFGTEAFF	TGCAGCGTTCAAGAGCTTTTCGGCACTGAAGCTTTCTTT
TRBV9	.	TRBJ2-7	TRBD1	CASSSGTGGSGEQYF	TGTGCCAGCAGTTCCGGGACAGGGGGTTCTGGCGAGCAGTACTTC
TRBV11-1	once	TRBJ1-6	.	CASSLGYRDSPLHF	TGTGCCAGCAGCCTCGGCTACCGGGATTCACCCCTCCACTTT
TRBV7-2	few	TRBJ1-3	.	CASSLVAATGNTIYF	TGTGCCAGCAGCTTAGTTGCGGCGACTGGAAACACCATATATTTT
TRBV7-9	many	TRBJ1-6	TRBD1	CASSPRETGNSPLHF	TGTGCCAGCAGCCCGAGGGAGACAGGGAATTCACCCCTCCACTTT
TRBV19	many	TRBJ1-6	TRBD1	CASSTTGDSPLHF	TGTGCCAGTAGTACGACAGGGGACTCACCCCTCCACTTT
TRBV10-2	many	TRBJ1-6	.	CASTPSGRSSYNSPLHF	TGCGCCAGCACCCCGTCAGGCAGAAGCTCCTATAATTCACCCCTCCACTTT
TRBV2	.	TRBJ2-2	.	CASSYAPPTNTGELFF	TGTGCCAGCAGTTATGCTCCTCCCACGAACACCGGGGAGCTGTTTTTT
TRBV12-3/TRBV12-4	.	TRBJ2-5	.	CATSGLPYQETQYF	TGTGCTACTTCGGGACTCCCGTACCAAGAGACCCAGTACTTC